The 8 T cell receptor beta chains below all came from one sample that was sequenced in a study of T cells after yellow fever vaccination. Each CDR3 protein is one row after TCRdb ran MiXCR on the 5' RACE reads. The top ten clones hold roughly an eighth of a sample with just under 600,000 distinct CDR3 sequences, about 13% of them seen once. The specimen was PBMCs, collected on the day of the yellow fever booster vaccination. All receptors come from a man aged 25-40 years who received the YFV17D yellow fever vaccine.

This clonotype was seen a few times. CDR3 region: CSASGAQQGRDYEQYF. CDR3 in DNA: TGCAGTGCTAGCGGTGCTCAACAGGGAAGAGACTACGAGCAGTACTTC. The gene calls are TRBV20-1 and TRBJ2-7, with D possibly TRBD1 on 6 matching bases. Per the germline V gene, CDR1 is DFQATT and CDR2 is SNEGSKA (reference sequence). This CDR3 has 16 amino acids. Between the trimmed V and J ends, which lost 3 bases and 3 bases, there was a span of 21 bases.

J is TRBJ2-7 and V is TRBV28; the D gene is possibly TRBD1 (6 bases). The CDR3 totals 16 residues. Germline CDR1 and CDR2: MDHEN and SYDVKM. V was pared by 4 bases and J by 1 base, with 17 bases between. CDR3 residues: CASSSQRGSVSYEQYF. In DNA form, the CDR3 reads TGTGCCAGCAGTTCCCAAAGGGGGAGTGTGTCCTACGAGCAGTACTTC.

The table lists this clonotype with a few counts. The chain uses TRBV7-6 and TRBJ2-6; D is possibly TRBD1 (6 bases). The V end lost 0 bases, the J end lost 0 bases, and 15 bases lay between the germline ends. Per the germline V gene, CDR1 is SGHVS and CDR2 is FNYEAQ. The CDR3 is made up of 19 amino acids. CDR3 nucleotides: TGTGCCAGCAGCTTAGCGGGTGACAGGTTCCTCTCTGGGGCCAACGTCCTGACTTTC. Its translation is CASSLAGDRFLSGANVLTF.

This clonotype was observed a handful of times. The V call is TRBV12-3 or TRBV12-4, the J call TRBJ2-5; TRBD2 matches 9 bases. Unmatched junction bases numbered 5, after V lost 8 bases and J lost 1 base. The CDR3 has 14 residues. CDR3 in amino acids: CASGTSKAQETQYF. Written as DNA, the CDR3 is TGTGCCAGCGGGACTAGCAAAGCCCAAGAGACCCAGTACTTC.

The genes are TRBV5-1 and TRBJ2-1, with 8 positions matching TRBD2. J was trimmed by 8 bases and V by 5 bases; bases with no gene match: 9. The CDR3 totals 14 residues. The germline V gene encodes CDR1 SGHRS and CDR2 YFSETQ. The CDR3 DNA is TGCGCCAGCAGACCCGGGACTAGTGGCCATGAGCAGTTCTTC. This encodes CASRPGTSGHEQFF.

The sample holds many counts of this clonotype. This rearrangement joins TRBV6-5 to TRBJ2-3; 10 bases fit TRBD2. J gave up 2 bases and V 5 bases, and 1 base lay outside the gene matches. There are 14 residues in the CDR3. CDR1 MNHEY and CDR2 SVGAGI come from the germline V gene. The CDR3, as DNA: TGTGCCAGCAGTAGCGGGAGGGCCACAGATACGCAGTATTTT. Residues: CASSSGRATDTQYF.

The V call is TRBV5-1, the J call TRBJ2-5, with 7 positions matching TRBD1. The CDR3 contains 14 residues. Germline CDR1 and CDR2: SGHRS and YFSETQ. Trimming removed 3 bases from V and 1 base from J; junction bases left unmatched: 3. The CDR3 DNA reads TGCGCCAGCAGCTCGACAGGGTCCCAAGAGACCCAGTACTTC. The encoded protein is CASSSTGSQETQYF.

The DNA of the CDR3 is TGTGCCAGCAGCTTAGCTTGGGGAAGGTACCAAGAGACCCAGTACTTC. Encoded protein: CASSLAWGRYQETQYF. V usage is TRBV7-2 and J usage is TRBJ2-5; D is unclear. V lost 0 bases, J lost 0 bases, and 11 bases lay in between. CDR3 size: 16 residues. In germline, CDR1 is SGHTA, CDR2 FQGNSA.